This section outlines one TCR beta chain sequence together with its context. This sample was taken from a study of cytomegalovirus exposure and HLA in healthy donors. Use of 60 Vbeta and 13 Jbeta primers characterized the PCR. Profiled with immunoSEQ multiplex PCR; TCRdb holds only in-frame clones, not every one. This table holds about 110,000 clones, approximately 76% found once. V was cut by 2 bases and J by 0 bases, with 15 bases left in between. The CDR3 extends over 16 amino acids. Germline loops: CDR1 SGHKS, CDR2 YYEKEE (reference sequence). The sequenced material came from PBMCs. The receptor was derived from a woman aged 45-65 years in good health and CMV-seropositive. The genes are TRBV5-5 and TRBJ2-7; D is ambiguous. The CDR3 DNA follows: TGTGCCAGCAGCTTCATAAGAGACTCCGGCTCCTACGAGCAGTACTTC. Encoded protein: CASSFIRDSGSYEQYF.